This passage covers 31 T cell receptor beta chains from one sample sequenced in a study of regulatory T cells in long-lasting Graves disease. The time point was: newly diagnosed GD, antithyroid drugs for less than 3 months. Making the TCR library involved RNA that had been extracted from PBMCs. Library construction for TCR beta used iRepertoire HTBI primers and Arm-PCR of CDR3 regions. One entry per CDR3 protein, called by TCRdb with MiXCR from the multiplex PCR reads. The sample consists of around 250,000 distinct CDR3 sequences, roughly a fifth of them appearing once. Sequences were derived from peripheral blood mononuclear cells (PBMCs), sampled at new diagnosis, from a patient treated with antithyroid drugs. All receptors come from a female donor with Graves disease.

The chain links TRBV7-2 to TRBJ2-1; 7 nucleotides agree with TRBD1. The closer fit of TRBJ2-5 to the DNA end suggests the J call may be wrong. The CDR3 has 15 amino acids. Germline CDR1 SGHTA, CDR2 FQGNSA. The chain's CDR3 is CASSSTLTGLETQYF. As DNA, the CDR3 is TGTGCCAGCAGCTCCACCCTGACAGGGTTGGAGACCCAGTACTTC.

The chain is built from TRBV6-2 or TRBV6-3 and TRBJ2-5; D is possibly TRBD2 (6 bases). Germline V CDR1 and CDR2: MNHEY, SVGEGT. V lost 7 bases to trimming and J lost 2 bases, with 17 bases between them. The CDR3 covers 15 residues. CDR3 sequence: CASKEGILAQETQYF. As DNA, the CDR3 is TGTGCCAGCAAGGAGGGCATATTAGCGCAAGAGACCCAGTACTTC.

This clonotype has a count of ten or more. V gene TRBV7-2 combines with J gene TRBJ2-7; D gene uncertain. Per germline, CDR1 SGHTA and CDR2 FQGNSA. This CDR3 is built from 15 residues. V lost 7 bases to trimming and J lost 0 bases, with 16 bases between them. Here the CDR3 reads CASNLGGPSSYEQYF. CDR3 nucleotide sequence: TGTGCCAGCAACTTGGGTGGGCCGAGCTCCTACGAGCAGTACTTC.

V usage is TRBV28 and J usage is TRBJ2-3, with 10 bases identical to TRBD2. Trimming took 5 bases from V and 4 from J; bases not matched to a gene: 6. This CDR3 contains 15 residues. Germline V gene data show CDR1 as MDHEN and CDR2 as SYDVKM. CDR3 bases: TGTGCCAGCAGTAAACTAGCGGGGAGGCCAGATACGCAGTATTTT. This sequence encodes CASSKLAGRPDTQYF.

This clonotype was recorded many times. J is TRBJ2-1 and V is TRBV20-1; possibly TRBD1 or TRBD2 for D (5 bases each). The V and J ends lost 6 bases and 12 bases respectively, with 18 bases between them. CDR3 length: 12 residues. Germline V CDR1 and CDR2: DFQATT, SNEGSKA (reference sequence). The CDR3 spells CSASKTGAGQFF. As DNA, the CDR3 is TGCAGTGCCTCTAAAACCGGGGCAGGGCAGTTCTTC.

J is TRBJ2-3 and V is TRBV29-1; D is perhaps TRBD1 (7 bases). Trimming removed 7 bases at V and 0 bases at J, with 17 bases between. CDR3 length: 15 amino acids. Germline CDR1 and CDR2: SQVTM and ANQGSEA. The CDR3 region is CSASRGTASTDTQYF. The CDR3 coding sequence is TGCAGCGCCAGCCGCGGGACAGCGAGCACAGATACGCAGTATTTT.

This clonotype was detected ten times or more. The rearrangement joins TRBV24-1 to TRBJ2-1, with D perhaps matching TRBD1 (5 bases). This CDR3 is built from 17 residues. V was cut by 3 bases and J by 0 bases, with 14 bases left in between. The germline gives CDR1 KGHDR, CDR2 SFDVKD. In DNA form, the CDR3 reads TGTGCCACCAGTGATGCGCTGGGGCGGAACTCCTACAATGAGCAGTTCTTC. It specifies CATSDALGRNSYNEQFF.

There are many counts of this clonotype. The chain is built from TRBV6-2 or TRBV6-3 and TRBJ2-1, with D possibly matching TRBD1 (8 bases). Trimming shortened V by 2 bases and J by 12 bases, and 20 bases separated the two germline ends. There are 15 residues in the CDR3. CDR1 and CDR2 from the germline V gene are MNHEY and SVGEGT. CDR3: CASSYGGQGGPGQFF. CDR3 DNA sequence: TGTGCCAGCAGTTACGGTGGACAGGGAGGGCCGGGGCAGTTCTTC.

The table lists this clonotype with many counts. CDR3 region: CASSSYNYEQYF. CDR3 DNA sequence: TGTGCCAGCAGCTCCTACAACTACGAGCAGTACTTC. The V gene is TRBV11-2, the J gene TRBJ2-7; no firm D call. V lost 4 bases, J lost 3 bases, and 7 bases lay in between. CDR1 SGHAT and CDR2 FQNNGV come from the germline V gene. This CDR3 has 12 residues. Supplemented by reference TRBV11-2 and TRBJ2-7, the full variable domain reads EAGVAQSPRYKIIEKRQSVAFWCNPISGHATLYWYQQILGQGPKLLIQFQNNGVVDDSQLPKDRFSAERLKGVDSTLKIQPAKLEDSAVYLCASSSYNYEQYFGPGTRLTVT.

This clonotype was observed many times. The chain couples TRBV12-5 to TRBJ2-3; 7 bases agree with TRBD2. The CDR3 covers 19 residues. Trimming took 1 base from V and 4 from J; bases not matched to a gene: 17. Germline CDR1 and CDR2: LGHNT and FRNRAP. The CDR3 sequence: CASGLADLGEGVWPDTQYF. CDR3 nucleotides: TGTGCTAGTGGTTTGGCGGACTTGGGGGAGGGAGTCTGGCCAGATACGCAGTATTTT.

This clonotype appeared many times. The CDR3 bases are TGTGCCAGCAGCGATCGGGGGACTAGCGGGGAGACCCAGTACTTC. Amino acids: CASSDRGTSGETQYF. This chain links TRBV9 with TRBJ2-5, with 12 bases fitting TRBD2. This CDR3 contains 15 residues. With 3 bases clipped from V and 5 bases from J, the junction kept 5 bases outside the gene matches. Germline V lookup: CDR1 SGDLS, CDR2 YYNGEE.

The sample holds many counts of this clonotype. CDR3 sequence: CASSLVGGEGNTIYF. CDR3 nucleotides: TGTGCCAGCAGCTTAGTCGGGGGCGAAGGAAACACCATATATTTT. The rearrangement links TRBV11-2 to TRBJ1-3; possibly TRBD1 for D (6 bases). Trimming stripped 1 base from V and 4 bases from J, with 11 bases between. CDR1 and CDR2 (germline): SGHAT, FQNNGV. The CDR3 spans 15 residues.

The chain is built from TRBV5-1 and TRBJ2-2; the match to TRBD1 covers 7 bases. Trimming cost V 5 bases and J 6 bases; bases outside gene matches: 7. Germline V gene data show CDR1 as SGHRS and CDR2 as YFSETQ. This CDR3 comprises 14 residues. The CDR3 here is CASSDRAASGELFF. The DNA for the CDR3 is TGCGCCAGCAGTGACAGGGCGGCTTCCGGGGAGCTGTTTTTT.

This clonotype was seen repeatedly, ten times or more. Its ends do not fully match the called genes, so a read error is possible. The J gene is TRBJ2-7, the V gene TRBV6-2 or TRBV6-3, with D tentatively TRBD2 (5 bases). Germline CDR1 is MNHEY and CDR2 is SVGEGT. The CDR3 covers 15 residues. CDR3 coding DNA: TGTGCCAACAGTTACTCGATGGGAGCCTCCTACGAGCAGTACTTC. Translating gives CANSYSMGASYEQYF.

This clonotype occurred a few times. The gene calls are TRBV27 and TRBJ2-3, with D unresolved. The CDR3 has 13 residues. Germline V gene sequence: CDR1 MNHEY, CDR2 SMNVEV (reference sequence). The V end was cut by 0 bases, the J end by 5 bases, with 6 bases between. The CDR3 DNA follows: TGTGCCAGCAGTTTATCATTGAGAGATACGCAGTATTTT. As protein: CASSLSLRDTQYF.

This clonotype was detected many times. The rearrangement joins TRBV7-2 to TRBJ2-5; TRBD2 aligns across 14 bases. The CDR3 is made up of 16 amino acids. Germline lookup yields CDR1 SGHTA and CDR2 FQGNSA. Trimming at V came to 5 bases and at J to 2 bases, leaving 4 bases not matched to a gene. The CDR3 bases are TGTGCCAGCAGCCCGGGACTAGCGGGAGTTCAAGAGACCCAGTACTTC. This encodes CASSPGLAGVQETQYF.

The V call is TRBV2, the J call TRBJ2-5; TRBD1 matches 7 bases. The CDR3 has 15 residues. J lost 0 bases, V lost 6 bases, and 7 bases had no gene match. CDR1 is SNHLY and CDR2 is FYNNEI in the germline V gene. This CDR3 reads CASSRDSGYQETQYF. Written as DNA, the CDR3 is TGTGCCAGCAGCCGGGACAGTGGATACCAAGAGACCCAGTACTTC.

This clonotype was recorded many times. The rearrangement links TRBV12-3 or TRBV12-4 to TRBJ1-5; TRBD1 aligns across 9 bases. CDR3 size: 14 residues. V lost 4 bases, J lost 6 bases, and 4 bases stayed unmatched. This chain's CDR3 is CASSSRQGGQPQHF. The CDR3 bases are TGTGCCAGCAGTTCGAGACAGGGGGGTCAGCCCCAGCATTTT.

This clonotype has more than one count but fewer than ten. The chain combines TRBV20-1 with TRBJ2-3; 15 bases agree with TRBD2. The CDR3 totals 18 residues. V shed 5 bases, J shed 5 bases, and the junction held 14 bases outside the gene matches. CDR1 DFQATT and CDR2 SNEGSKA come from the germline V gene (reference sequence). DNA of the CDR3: TGCAGTGCTGGCGGACTAGCGGGAGGGCCCTCTTGGATAGATACGCAGTATTTT. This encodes CSAGGLAGGPSWIDTQYF.

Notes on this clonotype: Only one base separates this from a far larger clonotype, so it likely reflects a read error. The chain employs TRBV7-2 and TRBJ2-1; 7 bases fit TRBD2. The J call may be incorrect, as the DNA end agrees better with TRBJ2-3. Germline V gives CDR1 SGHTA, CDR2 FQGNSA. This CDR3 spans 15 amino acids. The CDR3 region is CASSFGTTNTDAQYF. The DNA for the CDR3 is TGTGCCAGCAGTTTCGGGACTACGAACACAGATGCGCAGTATTTT.

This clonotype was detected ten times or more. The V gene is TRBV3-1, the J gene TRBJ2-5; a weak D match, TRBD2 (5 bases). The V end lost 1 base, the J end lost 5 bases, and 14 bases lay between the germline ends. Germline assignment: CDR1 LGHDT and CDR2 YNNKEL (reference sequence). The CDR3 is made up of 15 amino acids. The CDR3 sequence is CASSQGAVALETQYF. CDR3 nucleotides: TGTGCCAGCAGCCAAGGAGCGGTCGCGTTGGAGACCCAGTACTTC.

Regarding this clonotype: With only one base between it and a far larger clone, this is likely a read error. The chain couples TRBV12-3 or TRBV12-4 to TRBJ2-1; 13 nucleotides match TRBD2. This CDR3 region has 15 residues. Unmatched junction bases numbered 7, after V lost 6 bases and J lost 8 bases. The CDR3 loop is CASSLLAGGIDEQFF. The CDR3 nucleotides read TGTGCCAGCAGCTTACTAGCGGGGGGGATTGATGAGCAGTTCTTC.

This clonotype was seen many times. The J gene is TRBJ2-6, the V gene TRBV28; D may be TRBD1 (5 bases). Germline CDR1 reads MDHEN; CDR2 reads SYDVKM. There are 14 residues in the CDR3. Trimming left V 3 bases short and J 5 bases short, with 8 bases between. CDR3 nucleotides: TGTGCCAGCAGTTTTCTGGACAGGGCCAACGTCCTGACTTTC. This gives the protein CASSFLDRANVLTF.

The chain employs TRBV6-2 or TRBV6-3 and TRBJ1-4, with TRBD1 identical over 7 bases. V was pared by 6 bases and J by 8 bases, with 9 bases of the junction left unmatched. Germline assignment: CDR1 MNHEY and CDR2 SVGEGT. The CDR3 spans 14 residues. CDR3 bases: TGTGCCAGCAGAAGCAGGGGGAATGGGGAAAAACTGTTTTTT. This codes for CASRSRGNGEKLFF.

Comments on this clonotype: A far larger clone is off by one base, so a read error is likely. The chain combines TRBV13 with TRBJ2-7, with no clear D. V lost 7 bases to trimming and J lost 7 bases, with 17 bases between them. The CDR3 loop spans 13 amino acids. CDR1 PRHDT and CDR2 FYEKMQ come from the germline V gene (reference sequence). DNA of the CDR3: TGTGCCAGCAAAGTATTATTGGGGAATGAGCAGTACTTC. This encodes CASKVLLGNEQYF.

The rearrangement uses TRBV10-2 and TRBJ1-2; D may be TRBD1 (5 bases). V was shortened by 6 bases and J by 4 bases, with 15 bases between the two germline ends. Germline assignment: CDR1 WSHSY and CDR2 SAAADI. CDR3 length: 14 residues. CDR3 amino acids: CASRRSRGGYGYTF. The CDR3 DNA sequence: TGCGCCAGCAGGAGGAGTCGGGGGGGCTATGGCTACACCTTC.

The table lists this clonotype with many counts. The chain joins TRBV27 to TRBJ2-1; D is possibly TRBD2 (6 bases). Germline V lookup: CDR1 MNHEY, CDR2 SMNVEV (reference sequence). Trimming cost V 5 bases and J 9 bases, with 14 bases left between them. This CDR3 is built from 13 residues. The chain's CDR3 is CASSPPGGSEQFF. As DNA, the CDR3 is TGTGCCAGCAGTCCCCCCGGGGGTAGTGAGCAGTTCTTC.

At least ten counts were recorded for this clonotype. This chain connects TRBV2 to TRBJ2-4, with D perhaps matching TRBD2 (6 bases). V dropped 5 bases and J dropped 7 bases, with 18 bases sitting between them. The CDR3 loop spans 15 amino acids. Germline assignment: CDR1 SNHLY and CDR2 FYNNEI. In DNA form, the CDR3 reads TGTGCCAGCAGTAACCGGGACTCCTTTTCTAACATTCAGTACTTC. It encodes CASSNRDSFSNIQYF.

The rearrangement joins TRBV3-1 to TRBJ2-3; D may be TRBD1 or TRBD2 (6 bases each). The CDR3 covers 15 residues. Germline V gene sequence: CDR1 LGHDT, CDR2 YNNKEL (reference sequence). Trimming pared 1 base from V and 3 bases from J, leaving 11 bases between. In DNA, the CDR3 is TGTGCCAGCAGCCAAGCGGGGGCGAGGACAGATACGCAGTATTTT. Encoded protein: CASSQAGARTDTQYF.

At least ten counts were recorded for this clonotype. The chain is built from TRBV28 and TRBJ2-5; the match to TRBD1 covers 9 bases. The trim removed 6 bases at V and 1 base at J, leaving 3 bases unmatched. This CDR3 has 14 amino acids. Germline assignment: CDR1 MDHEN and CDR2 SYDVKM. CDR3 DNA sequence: TGTGCCAGCAGCCAGGGACAGGGCCAAGAGACCCAGTACTTC. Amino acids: CASSQGQGQETQYF.

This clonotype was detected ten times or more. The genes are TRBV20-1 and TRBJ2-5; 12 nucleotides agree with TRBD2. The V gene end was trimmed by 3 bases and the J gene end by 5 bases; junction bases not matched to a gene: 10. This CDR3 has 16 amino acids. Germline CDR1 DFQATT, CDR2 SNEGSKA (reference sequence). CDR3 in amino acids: CSASLGLAGLYETQYF. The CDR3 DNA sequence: TGCAGTGCTAGCCTAGGACTAGCGGGACTTTATGAGACCCAGTACTTC.